This T cell receptor beta chain was sequenced in a study of shared clonotypes between healthy human individuals. Template for every sorted-subset replicate PCR totaled 150 to 250 ng DNA, roughly 30,000 T cell genomes. Sequencing was performed with immunoSEQ multiplex PCR; in TCRdb, only in-frame clones are kept and a portion is missing. Among 800,000 to 1,200,000 clones listed, 70% to 80% were seen once. The ends were cut back, 8 bases at V and 7 bases at J, with 18 bases in the middle. Germline V gene lookup returns CDR1 MDHEN and CDR2 SYDVKM. This CDR3 region has 13 residues. The V gene is TRBV28, the J gene TRBJ2-7, with TRBD2 as a possible D gene (6 bases). Sequenced input: memory CD4+ T cells from PBMCs. Subset described: CD45RA-negative fraction. The clonotype was recovered from a man between 18 and 29 years old in good health. Some clones in this sample may be carry-over from other donors' samples. For the CDR3, the DNA is TGTGCCAGCGCGGGACTCCTGGGACGGGAGCAGTACTTC. Its translation is CASAGLLGREQYF.